This entry lists 12 T cell receptor beta chains sequenced from one sample in a study of blood T cell repertoires in COVID-19. Clones were read by immunoSEQ multiplex PCR, and TCRdb kept only the in-frame ones, dropping some. Among around 100,000 clones listed, approximately 80% were seen once. The sample comprised peripheral blood. The receptors derive from a man between 45 and 60 years old with active or convalescent COVID-19.

The chain carries TRBV5-8 and TRBJ2-5, with D tentatively TRBD1 (5 bases). The CDR3 has 15 residues. The V and J ends lost 0 bases and 1 base respectively, with 10 bases between them. Germline V lookup: CDR1 SGHTS, CDR2 YDEGEE. CDR3 amino acids: CASSLEGALQETQYF. The CDR3 nucleotides read TGTGCCAGCAGCTTGGAAGGGGCGCTCCAAGAGACCCAGTACTTC. Filled out from reference TRBV5-8 and TRBJ2-5, the complete variable domain reads EAGVTQSPTHLIKTRGQQATLRCSPISGHTSVYWYQQALGLGLQFLLWYDEGEERNRGNFPPRFSGRQFPNYSSELNVNALELEDSALYLCASSLEGALQETQYFGPGTRLLVL.

The chain has TRBV28 and TRBJ1-6; TRBD1 matches 9 bases. Germline-derived CDR1 and CDR2 are MDHEN and SYDVKM. This CDR3 is 17 amino acids long. V dropped 6 bases and J dropped 9; count of bases not matched to a gene: 15. The CDR3 protein is CASRPTTGGWGGSPLHF. In DNA form, the CDR3 reads TGTGCCAGCAGGCCTACGACAGGGGGATGGGGTGGTTCACCCCTCCACTTT.

This chain connects TRBV19 to TRBJ2-2; 10 bases are a match to TRBD2. The CDR3 is made up of 16 amino acids. V dropped 4 bases and J dropped 3; count of bases not matched to a gene: 5. Germline lookup yields CDR1 LNHDA and CDR2 SQIVND (reference sequence). In nucleotides, the CDR3 is TGTGCCAGTAGTAAACCTAGCGGGGGAGACACCGGGGAGCTGTTTTTT. Protein: CASSKPSGGDTGELFF.

The CDR3, as DNA: TGTGCCAGTAGGGGGGGGTCCCACGAGCAGTACTTC. Translation gives CASRGGSHEQYF. The J gene is TRBJ2-7, the V gene TRBV6-5, with D possibly matching TRBD2 (7 bases). The CDR3 covers 12 residues. Trimming removed 9 bases at V and 5 bases at J, with 14 bases between. Germline assignment: CDR1 MNHEY and CDR2 SVGAGI.

The chain links TRBV19 to TRBJ2-7; TRBD1 agrees at 8 bases. The CDR3 has 14 amino acids. Germline V CDR1 and CDR2: LNHDA, SQIVND (reference sequence). The junction had 4 bases not matched to a gene; V was cut back by 4 bases and J by 2 bases. The DNA of the CDR3 is TGTGCCAGTAGTAACAGGGGGATAACCTACGAGCAGTACTTC. Protein product: CASSNRGITYEQYF.

This clone came up once. The V and J genes are TRBV30 and TRBJ1-3, with unresolved D. The CDR3 has 15 amino acids. The V gene lost 5 bases and the J gene lost 0 bases, with 14 bases spanning the gap. Germline CDR1 and CDR2: GTSNPN and SVGIG (reference sequence). CDR3 amino acids: CAWEGEGFSGNTIYF. The CDR3, as DNA: TGTGCCTGGGAGGGAGAGGGCTTCTCTGGAAACACCATATATTTT.

V usage is TRBV18 and J usage is TRBJ2-3; 12 positions match TRBD1. V lost 4 bases to trimming and J lost 7 bases; unmatched junction nucleotides: 6. The CDR3 length is 15 residues. Germline CDR1 is KGHSH and CDR2 is LQKENI. Here the CDR3 reads CASSRPGQGANTQYF. CDR3 nucleotides: TGTGCCAGCTCACGGCCGGGACAGGGGGCAAATACGCAGTATTTT.

As DNA, the CDR3 is TGTGCCAGCAGTGATATTCTAGGACTAGCGGGAGAGGAGCAGTTCTTC. This encodes CASSDILGLAGEEQFF. J is TRBJ2-1 and V is TRBV2; 13 bases are a match to TRBD2. The germline gives CDR1 SNHLY, CDR2 FYNNEI. The ends lost 3 bases at V and 10 bases at J; junction bases unmatched: 9. The CDR3 runs to 16 residues.

The chain carries TRBV6-5 and TRBJ1-2; a possible D gene is TRBD1 (6 bases). This CDR3 spans 15 amino acids. Germline V gene sequence: CDR1 MNHEY, CDR2 SVGAGI. Deletions cut 2 bases from V and 6 bases from J, with 16 bases between. CDR3 sequence reads: CASSYPGQGIHGYTF. DNA for the CDR3: TGTGCCAGCAGTTACCCTGGGCAGGGGATCCATGGCTACACCTTC.

This clone was seen just once. This rearrangement joins TRBV27 to TRBJ2-1, with 8 bases that match TRBD2. Looked up from germline, CDR1 is MNHEY and CDR2 is SMNVEV (reference sequence). Trimming at V came to 5 bases and at J to 6 bases, leaving 12 bases not matched to a gene. CDR3 length equals 16 residues. CDR3 loop: CASSGLAGRLLNEQFF. In nucleotides, the CDR3 is TGTGCCAGCAGTGGGTTAGCGGGAAGGCTCCTCAATGAGCAGTTCTTC.

The rearrangement links TRBV3-1 (or the pseudogene TRBV3-2) to TRBJ1-2, with 12 bases matching TRBD1. The germline V gene has CDR1 LGHDT and CDR2 YNNKEL (reference sequence). The CDR3 is made up of 18 amino acids. With 2 bases clipped from V and 4 bases from J, the junction kept 11 bases outside the gene matches. In DNA form, the CDR3 reads TGTGCCAGCAGCCAAAATAGGGGGACAGGGGGCGCGGGCTATGGCTACACCTTC. Encoded protein: CASSQNRGTGGAGYGYTF.

The V and J genes are TRBV9 and TRBJ2-1; no clear D gene. V was clipped by 7 bases and J by 0 bases, with 8 bases between them. Germline loops: CDR1 SGDLS, CDR2 YYNGEE. The CDR3 covers 13 residues. CDR3 region: CASGRSSYNEQFF. CDR3 sequence (DNA): TGTGCCAGCGGTCGCAGCTCCTACAATGAGCAGTTCTTC.